Each of the 25 T cell receptor beta chains below was sequenced from the same sample in a study of cytomegalovirus exposure and HLA in healthy donors. 60 Vbeta and 13 Jbeta primers were used in PCR. Data came from immunoSEQ multiplex PCR; TCRdb stores just in-frame clones and leaves some out. The table records roughly 130,000 clones, 79% of them present only once. The source material was PBMCs. The receptor set was obtained from a young man in good health and CMV-seronegative.

J is TRBJ2-1 and V is TRBV6-1, with 10 bases fitting TRBD2. CDR3 length: 15 residues. Germline V gene sequence: CDR1 MNHNS, CDR2 SASEGT. Trimming took 5 bases from V and 3 from J; bases not matched to a gene: 4. The CDR3 sequence is CASSSGRAVYNEQFF. For the CDR3, the DNA is TGTGCCAGCAGTAGCGGGAGGGCCGTCTACAATGAGCAGTTCTTC.

The chain couples TRBV2 to TRBJ1-5; no firm D call. CDR1 SNHLY and CDR2 FYNNEI come from the germline V gene. With 7 bases removed from V and 3 bases from J, the gap between germline ends came to 10 bases. The CDR3 sequence is 13 residues long. The CDR3 bases are TGTGCCAGCAAAGAGCCATCCAATCAGCCCCAGCATTTT. It encodes CASKEPSNQPQHF.

This clone showed up just a few times. The J gene is TRBJ1-1, the V gene TRBV30; 7 bases agree with TRBD1. After removal of 0 bases from V and 4 bases from J, the junction contained 8 bases not matched to a gene. The germline CDR1 and CDR2 sequences are GTSNPN and SVGIG (reference sequence). The CDR3 loop spans 15 amino acids. The CDR3 protein is CAWSVGGRVSTEAFF. For the CDR3, the DNA is TGTGCCTGGAGTGTAGGGGGCAGGGTGAGCACTGAAGCTTTCTTT.

This clone appeared a few times. The rearrangement links TRBV2 to TRBJ2-7; D might be TRBD2 (6 bases). Germline CDR1 is SNHLY and CDR2 is FYNNEI. This CDR3 is built from 13 residues. Trimming left V 3 bases short and J 3 bases short, with 9 bases between. The CDR3 bases are TGTGCCAGCAGTGAGGACTACCTCTACGAGCAGTACGTC. Amino acids: CASSEDYLYEQYV.

The chain has TRBV19 and TRBJ1-4; D is ambiguous. The CDR3 consists of 14 residues. V was cut by 6 bases and J by 8 bases, with 16 bases left in between. Germline V lookup: CDR1 LNHDA, CDR2 SQIVND (reference sequence). CDR3 loop: CASRVGDASEKLFF. The CDR3 bases are TGTGCCAGTAGGGTGGGCGACGCATCGGAAAAACTGTTTTTT.

The V and J genes are TRBV7-2 and TRBJ2-1, with D perhaps matching TRBD2 (5 bases). Trimming removed 3 bases from V and 0 bases from J, with 21 bases in between. The CDR3 length is 19 residues. Looked up from germline, CDR1 is SGHTA and CDR2 is FQGNSA. DNA for the CDR3: TGTGCCAGCAGCTTTAGGGCGGGTAGCTCCCCTAGCTCCTACAATGAGCAGTTCTTC. Residues: CASSFRAGSSPSSYNEQFF.

V is TRBV11-2 and J is TRBJ2-7, with D possibly being TRBD2 (5 bases). This CDR3 has 14 residues. Between the trimmed V and J ends, which lost 5 bases and 3 bases, there was a span of 14 bases. Germline V gene data show CDR1 as SGHAT and CDR2 as FQNNGV. The CDR3 region has the DNA TGTGCCAGCAGCAAAATCGCGGGCCTCTACGAGCAGTACTTC. This translates into CASSKIAGLYEQYF.

The chain employs TRBV18 and TRBJ2-1; D might be TRBD1 (5 bases). Germline V lookup: CDR1 KGHSH, CDR2 LQKENI. Trimming took off 3 bases at V and 7 bases at J, with 16 bases between the two ends. CDR3 size: 15 residues. In nucleotides, the CDR3 is TGTGCCAGCTCACCCATAGGGGCTGCAGTTAATGAGCAGTTCTTC. Translated: CASSPIGAAVNEQFF.

The chain combines TRBV5-1 with TRBJ2-3; the match to TRBD2 covers 14 bases. There are 20 residues in the CDR3. Trimming cost V 4 bases and J 4 bases; bases outside gene matches: 17. Germline lookup yields CDR1 SGHRS and CDR2 YFSETQ. The CDR3 here is CASSLYRDRGTSGSADTQYF. CDR3 coding DNA: TGCGCCAGCAGCCTGTACCGGGACAGGGGGACTAGCGGGAGCGCAGATACGCAGTATTTT.

This clone has just a few counts. CDR3 in amino acids: CASSESRRAFF. The CDR3 region has the DNA TGCGCCAGCAGTGAGTCTAGGAGAGCTTTCTTT. The genes are TRBV10-2 and TRBJ1-1; D gene unclear. The germline V and J ends were trimmed by 0 bases and 10 bases, with 6 bases remaining between them. The CDR3 covers 11 residues. Germline CDR1 is WSHSY and CDR2 is SAAADI.

The V gene is TRBV11-2, the J gene TRBJ2-5; the D gene is possibly TRBD2 (7 bases). Trimming took off 8 bases at V and 0 bases at J, with 16 bases between the two ends. The V gene's germline CDR1 is SGHAT and CDR2 FQNNGV. The CDR3 has 15 residues. The chain's CDR3 is CASYHRGGHQETQYF. CDR3 nucleotide sequence: TGTGCCAGCTACCATAGGGGGGGACACCAAGAGACCCAGTACTTC.

V gene TRBV7-9 combines with J gene TRBJ2-1; a possible D gene is TRBD2 (6 bases). Trimming took 3 bases from V and 7 from J, leaving 10 bases between them. The CDR3 is made up of 13 amino acids. Germline V gives CDR1 SEHNR, CDR2 FQNEAQ (reference sequence). The CDR3 region has the DNA TGTGCCAGCAGCTTCGGGAGTTGGAATGAGCAGTTCTTC. Protein: CASSFGSWNEQFF.

V is TRBV6-5 and J is TRBJ1-3, with D uncertain. The germline V gene encodes CDR1 MNHEY and CDR2 SVGAGI. The CDR3 totals 15 residues. Trimming removed 0 bases at V and 0 bases at J, with 6 bases between. This chain's CDR3 is CASSYSSISGNTIYF. CDR3 DNA sequence: TGTGCCAGCAGTTACTCGTCCATCTCTGGAAACACCATATATTTT.

The J gene is TRBJ2-1, the V gene TRBV6-5; possible D gene TRBD2, 6 bases. CDR1 is MNHEY and CDR2 is SVGAGI in the germline V gene. Between the trimmed V and J ends, which lost 5 bases and 2 bases, there was a span of 10 bases. The CDR3 is 14 amino acids. CDR3: CASSSGSAYNEQFF. Written as DNA, the CDR3 is TGTGCCAGCAGTAGCGGGTCCGCCTACAATGAGCAGTTCTTC.

The chain carries TRBV9 and TRBJ2-5; D not certain. The J call is uncertain, as TRBJ2-7 better fits the DNA end. Germline V CDR1 and CDR2: SGDLS, YYNGEE. The CDR3 length is 14 residues. The CDR3 nucleotides are TGTGCCAGCAGCGTATTGGGCACCTCCTACGAGCAGTACTTC. This gives the protein CASSVLGTSYEQYF.

V gene TRBV5-1 combines with J gene TRBJ2-3, with 7 bases identical to TRBD2. This CDR3 region has 15 residues. The J segment lost 3 bases and the V segment lost 0 bases, leaving 4 bases of the junction unmatched. Per the germline V gene, CDR1 is SGHRS and CDR2 is YFSETQ. The CDR3 nucleotides are TGCGCCAGCAGCTTGGTCGGACTAGTAACAGATACGCAGTATTTT. This translates into CASSLVGLVTDTQYF.

The chain couples TRBV28 to TRBJ2-1; D remains ambiguous. The CDR3 runs to 13 residues. V was shortened by 3 bases and J by 5 bases, with 8 bases between the two germline ends. Germline-derived CDR1 and CDR2 are MDHEN and SYDVKM. The DNA for the CDR3 is TGTGCCAGCAGTTTTAATTCCGACAATGAGCAGTTCTTC. It yields the protein CASSFNSDNEQFF.

Remarks on this clone: Other DNA sequences within the sample encode an identical CDR3. The V and J genes are TRBV7-9 and TRBJ2-3; 9 nucleotides agree with TRBD1. Germline CDR1 reads SEHNR; CDR2 reads FQNEAQ (reference sequence). J gave up 4 bases and V 7 bases, and 9 bases lay outside the gene matches. The CDR3 covers 15 residues. The CDR3 here is CASNLADRGPDTQYF. The CDR3 DNA sequence: TGTGCCAGCAACCTCGCGGACAGGGGTCCAGATACGCAGTATTTT.

V gene TRBV6-5 combines with J gene TRBJ2-1; 8 nucleotides line up with TRBD2. Germline trimming cut 7 bases from V and 7 bases from J; bases unmatched to any gene: 9. The germline gives CDR1 MNHEY, CDR2 SVGAGI. The CDR3 is made up of 14 amino acids. CDR3 sequence reads: CASKFGLAGNEQFF. The CDR3 DNA reads TGTGCCAGCAAGTTCGGACTAGCCGGGAATGAGCAGTTCTTC.

The chain joins TRBV5-6 to TRBJ2-1, with 7 bases identical to TRBD2. The CDR3 extends over 11 amino acids. The V segment lost 7 bases and the J segment 10 bases; nucleotides outside the gene matches: 5. The germline CDR1 and CDR2 sequences are SGHDT and YYEEEE. The DNA of the CDR3 is TGTGCCAGCCGCGGAGCGGGAGAGCAGTTCTTC. This encodes CASRGAGEQFF.

The chain uses TRBV6-5 and TRBJ2-2; TRBD1 matches at 9 bases. This CDR3 comprises 16 residues. Germline assignment: CDR1 MNHEY and CDR2 SVGAGI. V lost 0 bases to trimming and J lost 4 bases; unmatched junction nucleotides: 3. As DNA, the CDR3 is TGTGCCAGCAGTTACTCCGGGACAGGGATCACCGGGGAGCTGTTTTTT. Amino acids: CASSYSGTGITGELFF.

This clone showed up just once. The V and J genes are TRBV19 and TRBJ2-1; 7 nucleotides match TRBD1. Trimming removed 2 bases from V and 3 bases from J; junction bases left unmatched: 16. CDR3 length equals 19 residues. Germline values: CDR1 LNHDA, CDR2 SQIVND (reference sequence). The CDR3 reads CASSIKTRPKGTDYNEQFF. The DNA of the CDR3 is TGTGCCAGTAGTATAAAAACCCGACCGAAAGGGACAGACTACAATGAGCAGTTCTTC.

This sequence joins TRBV15 and TRBJ1-5; D is perhaps TRBD1 (6 bases). V was shortened by 5 bases and J by 3 bases, with 14 bases between the two germline ends. From germline, CDR1 is LNHNV and CDR2 YYDKDF (reference sequence). The CDR3 spans 15 residues. CDR3 sequence (DNA): TGTGCCACCAGCTTAGGGGGGGGTTTCAATCAGCCCCAGCATTTT. This gives the protein CATSLGGGFNQPQHF.

The rearrangement uses TRBV5-1 and TRBJ1-5; D not resolved. The CDR3 is made up of 15 amino acids. V shed 0 bases and J shed 5 bases, with 12 bases lying between them. Germline values: CDR1 SGHRS, CDR2 YFSETQ. The CDR3 spells CASSLAGSYYQPQHF. CDR3 in DNA: TGCGCCAGCAGCTTGGCCGGGAGCTACTATCAGCCCCAGCATTTT. The variable domain in full, completed from reference TRBV5-1 and TRBJ1-5, reads KAGVTQTPRYLIKTRGQQVTLSCSPISGHRSVSWYQQTPGQGLQFLFEYFSETQRNKGNFPGRFSGRQFSNSRSEMNVSTLELGDSALYLCASSLAGSYYQPQHFGDGTRLSIL.

The sample holds a few counts of this clone. V gene TRBV5-1 combines with J gene TRBJ1-2, with D tentatively TRBD1 (6 bases). The germline V gene encodes CDR1 SGHRS and CDR2 YFSETQ. Trimming pared 3 bases from V and 4 bases from J, leaving 13 bases between. This CDR3 has 14 amino acids. CDR3 sequence (DNA): TGCGCCAGCAGCTGGGACACCCGCGGCTATGGCTACACCTTC. This translates into CASSWDTRGYGYTF.